This is a list of T cell receptor beta chains from one sample in a study of T cells after yellow fever vaccination. TCRdb passed the 5' RACE reads through MiXCR, listing each CDR3 protein once. The repertoire has a few hundred thousand distinct CDR3 sequences, 8.1% of them found once; the top ten carry 15% to 20%. The material sequenced was PBMCs, taken 35 to 50 days after the first yellow fever vaccination. These TCRs come from a man younger than 35 who received the YFV17D yellow fever vaccine. Each CDR3 is given with its conserved first and last residue. A D gene is named only where the DNA matches it firmly. Expanded clones get a size class; other rows say once, few or many, or leave the size out.

TRBD1,TRBV6-7,many,TRBJ2-2,CASSPEGQGDWTAGELFF,TGTGCCAGCAGCCCTGAGGGACAGGGGGACTGGACGGCCGGGGAGCTGTTTTTT
NA,TRBV6-5,few,TRBJ2-3,CASSYSGRGDTQYF,TGTGCCAGCAGTTACTCGGGTAGAGGAGATACGCAGTATTTT
TRBD2,TRBV7-2,NA,TRBJ2-2,CASSLFSGWARELFF,TGTGCCAGCAGCTTGTTTAGCGGGTGGGCCCGGGAGCTGTTTTTT
NA,TRBV18,few,TRBJ2-6,CASSPQGGANVLTF,TGTGCCAGCTCACCCCAGGGTGGGGCCAACGTCCTGACTTTC
TRBD1,TRBV14,NA,TRBJ2-7,CASTRTGGSYEQYF,TGTGCCAGCACCCGGACAGGGGGCAGCTACGAGCAGTACTTC
TRBD2,TRBV7-7,many,TRBJ2-1,CASSPGAGGYNEQFF,TGTGCTAGCAGCCCCGGAGCGGGGGGATACAATGAGCAGTTCTTC
NA,TRBV4-3,NA,TRBJ1-4,CASSQDLGGSGVFF,TGCGCCAGCAGCCAAGATTTGGGCGGATCAGGAGTGTTTTTT
TRBD1,TRBV27,many,TRBJ1-1,CASSPSDRGLPLNTEAFF,TGTGCCAGCAGTCCGTCGGACAGGGGGCTTCCATTGAACACTGAAGCTTTCTTT
NA,TRBV6-2/TRBV6-3,NA,TRBJ2-1,CASSPPGISYNEQFF,TGTGCCAGCAGTCCCCCTGGGATCTCCTACAATGAGCAGTTCTTC
NA,TRBV27,many,TRBJ2-7,CASSSLVGGYHTTRQYF,TGTGCCAGCAGTTCTTTGGTGGGGGGCTACCATACCACCCGGCAGTACTTC
NA,TRBV4-1,NA,TRBJ2-1,CASSQLNRGNEQFF,TGCGCCAGCAGCCAACTCAACCGAGGCAATGAGCAGTTCTTC
NA,TRBV7-6,few,TRBJ2-5,CASSLGGPGRSETQYF,TGTGCCAGCAGCTTAGGGGGGCCAGGGAGGTCTGAGACCCAGTACTTC
NA,TRBV6-1,NA,TRBJ2-6,CASSPQPSPGANVLTF,TGTGCCAGCAGCCCACAACCGAGCCCTGGGGCCAACGTCCTGACTTTC
NA,TRBV12-3/TRBV12-4,NA,TRBJ1-6,CASSLLRGDNSPLHF,TGTGCCAGCAGCCTACTTAGAGGCGATAATTCACCCCTCCACTTT
NA,TRBV12-3/TRBV12-4,many,TRBJ1-2,CASTQVVEYGYTF,TGTGCCAGCACCCAAGTTGTAGAGTATGGCTACACCTTC
NA,TRBV28,few,TRBJ1-5,CASHEGAYNQPQHF,TGTGCCAGCCACGAAGGGGCCTACAATCAGCCCCAGCATTTT
NA,TRBV10-3,NA,TRBJ2-5,CAISRRGAGQETQYF,TGTGCCATCAGCCGGAGGGGGGCAGGCCAAGAGACCCAGTACTTC
NA,TRBV15,NA,TRBJ2-2,CATSRETSDTGELFF,TGTGCCACCAGCAGGGAAACCTCTGATACCGGGGAGCTGTTTTTT
NA,TRBV11-1,NA,TRBJ2-5,CASSQSGETQYF,TGTGCCAGCAGTCAAAGTGGGGAGACCCAGTACTTC
NA,TRBV5-4,NA,TRBJ2-7,CASSPDSTRDEQYF,TGTGCCAGCAGCCCGGACTCAACTAGGGACGAGCAGTACTTC
NA,TRBV20-1,NA,TRBJ2-7,CSARSRGDGYEQYF,TGCAGTGCTAGATCCAGGGGAGATGGCTACGAGCAGTACTTC
NA,TRBV12-3/TRBV12-4,few,TRBJ1-4,CASRKRGGRGEKLFF,TGTGCCAGCAGGAAACGGGGAGGCCGGGGTGAAAAACTGTTTTTT
TRBD1,TRBV4-2,few,TRBJ2-5,CASSQVGQTQETQYF,TGTGCCAGCAGCCAGGTGGGACAGACCCAAGAGACCCAGTACTTC
TRBD1,TRBV12-3/TRBV12-4,many,TRBJ2-3,CASSPTGNTQYF,TGTGCCAGCAGCCCGACAGGGAATACGCAGTATTTT
NA,TRBV6-2/TRBV6-3,few,TRBJ1-5,CASNARNNQPQHF,TGTGCCAGCAACGCCAGGAACAATCAGCCCCAGCATTTT
TRBD1,TRBV20-1,many,TRBJ2-5,CSVASGTGKETQYF,TGCAGTGTCGCCTCCGGGACAGGGAAGGAGACCCAGTACTTC
TRBD2,TRBV20-1,many,TRBJ2-1,CSARDSAGAYNEQFF,TGCAGTGCTAGAGATTCGGCGGGAGCCTACAATGAGCAGTTCTTC
TRBD2,TRBV4-3,many,TRBJ2-1,CASSQLNGGNEQFF,TGCGCCAGCAGCCAACTTAACGGGGGGAATGAGCAGTTCTTC
NA,TRBV12-3/TRBV12-4,NA,TRBJ2-3,CASRLLATDTQYF,TGTGCCAGCAGACTACTAGCTACAGATACGCAGTATTTT